These T cell receptor beta chains were read from a single sample in a study of identical twins. TCRdb ran MiXCR on the 5' RACE reads and lists one entry per CDR3 protein. The table includes 1.5 million or so distinct CDR3 sequences, about 32% detected once. Sequenced input: cord blood. Every receptor here comes from a newborn girl in good health. CDR3s include the opening cysteine and the closing phenylalanine or tryptophan. Each record gives: clone size, J gene, D gene, V gene, CDR3 protein, CDR3 DNA. D genes are given only for firm matches. Expanded clones get a size class; other rows say once, few or many, or leave the size out.

>few|TRBJ2-1|.|TRBV29-1
CSVERLSEQFF
TGCAGCGTTGAAAGGCTCTCTGAGCAGTTCTTC
>.|TRBJ2-7|.|TRBV10-3
CAIMGRANEQYF
TGTGCCATCATGGGCAGGGCCAATGAGCAGTACTTC
>.|TRBJ1-5|.|TRBV21-1
CANWRRHQPQHF
TGTGCCAACTGGCGACGCCATCAGCCCCAGCATTTT
>few|TRBJ1-2|.|TRBV2
CASSEPDGYTF
TGTGCCAGCAGTGAACCAGATGGCTACACCTTC
>many|TRBJ2-5|TRBD1|TRBV20-1
CSAIQGVQETQYF
TGCAGTGCTATCCAGGGGGTCCAAGAGACCCAGTACTTC
>few|TRBJ1-6|.|TRBV7-6
CASSLLVSRGSRGGYNSPLHF
TGTGCCAGCAGCTTATTAGTTTCCAGGGGATCTCGAGGGGGGTATAATTCACCCCTCCACTTT
>.|TRBJ1-4|.|TRBV7-9
CASSTGQGPEKLFF
TGTGCCAGCAGCACCGGGCAGGGACCTGAAAAACTGTTTTTT
>few|TRBJ1-1|.|TRBV6-5
CASSYKPAHVAEAFF
TGTGCCAGCAGTTACAAACCGGCCCACGTCGCTGAAGCTTTCTTT
>.|TRBJ1-6|.|TRBV6-6
CASSYHQGNSPLHF
TGTGCCAGCAGTTACCACCAGGGCAATTCACCCCTCCACTTT
>few|TRBJ1-2|.|TRBV7-8
CASGQDVYYGYTF
TGTGCCAGCGGCCAGGACGTTTACTATGGCTACACCTTC
>.|TRBJ2-1|.|TRBV5-6
CASSWGTNEQFF
TGTGCCAGCAGCTGGGGGACCAATGAGCAGTTCTTC
>few|TRBJ2-1|TRBD2|TRBV14
CASSRPGLNNEQFF
TGTGCCAGCAGCCGGCCGGGACTAAACAATGAGCAGTTCTTC
>few|TRBJ2-3|.|TRBV2
CSSSEIGTDTQYF
TGTTCCAGCAGTGAAATCGGCACAGATACGCAGTATTTT
>once|TRBJ1-2|.|TRBV10-1
CASSERQHYGYTF
TGCGCCAGCAGTGAAAGACAGCACTATGGCTACACCTTC
>many|TRBJ1-2|.|TRBV2
CASSGGSYGYTF
TGCGCCAGCAGTGGTGGGAGCTATGGCTACACCTTC
>few|TRBJ1-1|TRBD1|TRBV7-9
CASSLGGDRMNTEAFF
TGTGCCAGCAGCTTAGGGGGGGACAGAATGAACACTGAAGCTTTCTTT
>few|TRBJ2-1|TRBD2|TRBV29-1
CSVGAWWRGAYHYPSSYNEQFF
TGCAGCGTGGGGGCCTGGTGGCGGGGGGCATATCATTATCCGAGCTCCTACAATGAGCAGTTCTTC
>.|TRBJ2-5|TRBD2|TRBV5-5
CASSLTPRASGHNEQYF
TGTGCCAGCAGCTTGACCCCTCGGGCTAGCGGGCACAATGAGCAGTACTTC
>few|TRBJ1-4|.|TRBV20-1
CSARPRRHEKLFF
TGCAGTGCCCGACCCCGACGTCATGAAAAACTGTTTTTT
>.|TRBJ2-7|.|TRBV9
CASSAFRNEQYF
TGTGCCAGCAGCGCCTTTCGCAATGAGCAGTACTTC
>.|TRBJ1-1|.|TRBV28
CASKTNGNTEAFF
TGTGCCAGCAAAACAAATGGGAACACTGAAGCTTTCTTT
>.|TRBJ2-7|.|TRBV6-5
CASSYSDGSSYEQYF
TGTGCCAGCAGTTACTCGGACGGGAGCTCCTACGAGCAGTACTTC
>few|TRBJ1-2|TRBD1|TRBV4-1
CASSHRNRGRNGYTF
TGCGCCAGCAGCCACCGCAACAGGGGGCGAAATGGCTACACCTTC
>.|TRBJ1-5|TRBD1|TRBV20-1
CGARGRGGQPQHF
TGCGGTGCTAGGGGCAGGGGGGGCCAGCCCCAGCATTTT
>few|TRBJ2-1|TRBD1|TRBV4-1
CASSQGGQGRNEQFF
TGCGCCAGCAGCCAAGGAGGACAGGGCCGTAATGAGCAGTTCTTC
>.|TRBJ2-2|TRBD2|TRBV7-2
CASSHTSGGNTGELFF
TGTGCCAGCAGCCATACTAGCGGGGGGAACACCGGGGAGCTGTTTTTT
>.|TRBJ2-3|.|TRBV29-1
CSVGLGSDTQYF
TGCAGCGTTGGACTGGGATCTGATACGCAGTATTTT
>few|TRBJ2-3|.|TRBV20-1
CSARAVGMRVSTDTQYF
TGCAGTGCTAGAGCTGTGGGTATGCGGGTGAGCACAGATACGCAGTATTTT
>.|TRBJ2-7|.|TRBV20-1
CSASRLVGYEQYF
TGCAGTGCTAGTCGGCTAGTCGGCTACGAGCAGTACTTC
>once|TRBJ2-7|.|TRBV20-1
CSASFVASRPTEHYF
TGCAGTGCTAGTTTTGTGGCTAGCCGACCTACAGAGCACTACTTC
>few|TRBJ1-1|.|TRBV7-8
CASSPPGLRTEAFF
TGTGCCAGCAGCCCACCGGGCCTGAGGACTGAAGCTTTCTTT
>.|TRBJ2-7|TRBD1|TRBV6-5
CASSYSDRLSDDQYF
TGTGCCAGCAGTTACTCGGACAGGCTATCTGATGACCAGTACTTC
>.|TRBJ1-6|.|TRBV2
CASSEGTVNSPLHF
TGTGCCAGCAGTGAGGGGACCGTTAATTCACCCCTCCACTTT
>many|TRBJ2-3|.|TRBV10-3
CAISPTQIGTDTQYF
TGTGCCATCAGTCCGACACAAATCGGCACAGATACGCAGTATTTT
>.|TRBJ1-2|TRBD1|TRBV10-3
CAISEDRALLNYGYTF
TGTGCCATCAGTGAGGACAGGGCCCTCCTTAACTATGGCTACACCTTC
>.|TRBJ2-1|TRBD2|TRBV3-1
CASSPGTSGRYLRVNEQFF
TGTGCCAGCAGCCCGGGGACTAGCGGGAGGTACCTTCGAGTGAATGAGCAGTTCTTC
>few|TRBJ1-2|.|TRBV21-1
CASSAGGTGFEDGYTF
TGTGCCAGCAGCGCCGGAGGGACAGGGTTCGAAGATGGCTACACCTTC
>.|TRBJ2-5|.|TRBV27
CASSLSIQGTETQYF
TGTGCCAGCAGTTTATCGATCCAGGGAACAGAGACCCAGTACTTC
>few|TRBJ2-1|.|TRBV3-1
CASSPSGVGAGEQFF
TGTGCCAGCAGCCCCAGTGGCGTCGGGGCTGGTGAGCAGTTCTTC
>few|TRBJ2-5|TRBD2|TRBV20-1
CSATGTSQETQYF
TGCAGTGCTACTGGGACTAGCCAAGAGACCCAGTACTTC
>few|TRBJ2-5|TRBD2|TRBV10-3
CAIRQGGGIGETQYF
TGTGCCATCAGGCAAGGCGGGGGTATAGGAGAGACCCAGTACTTC
>.|TRBJ2-7|TRBD1|TRBV29-1
CSAEQGVYNEQYF
TGCAGCGCCGAGCAGGGGGTGTACAATGAGCAGTACTTC
>many|TRBJ2-5|.|TRBV5-1
CASSRQKETQYF
TGCGCCAGCAGTCGACAGAAAGAGACCCAGTACTTC
>.|TRBJ2-1|.|TRBV7-8
CASSFGVSYEQFF
TGTGCCAGCAGCTTTGGGGTTAGCTACGAGCAGTTCTTC
>many|TRBJ2-1|.|TRBV27
CASSLWAGFNEQFF
TGTGCCAGCAGTTTATGGGCGGGCTTCAATGAGCAGTTCTTC
>.|TRBJ1-1|.|TRBV7-9
CASSFKGSAEAFF
TGTGCCAGCAGCTTTAAGGGCTCGGCTGAAGCTTTCTTT
>.|TRBJ1-5|.|TRBV2
CASSEKLGQPQHF
TGTGCCAGCAGTGAAAAGTTGGGTCAGCCCCAGCATTTT
>.|TRBJ2-3|.|TRBV20-1
CSALDLTTDTQYF
TGCAGTGCTCTGGATCTTACCACAGATACGCAGTATTTT
>few|TRBJ2-3|.|TRBV6-1
CASSERGGLTDTQYF
TGTGCCAGCAGTGAACGGGGCGGGCTCACAGATACGCAGTATTTT
>few|TRBJ2-3|.|TRBV20-1
CSARGLGDTQYF
TGCAGTGCTCGGGGCCTAGGCGATACGCAGTATTTT
>.|TRBJ1-1|.|TRBV6-2/TRBV6-3
CTSSYLGRTTEAFF
TGTACCAGCAGTTACTTGGGGAGAACCACTGAAGCTTTCTTT
>once|TRBJ2-1|.|TRBV20-1
CSVSPTHRASNHNEQFF
TGCAGTGTTAGCCCTACCCACCGGGCTTCAAACCACAATGAGCAGTTCTTC
>.|TRBJ2-3|.|TRBV6-1
CASKRDGLTDTQYF
TGTGCCAGCAAACGGGACGGCCTTACAGATACGCAGTATTTT
>.|TRBJ1-2|.|TRBV3-1
CASSQVGQVGYTF
TGTGCCAGCAGCCAAGTGGGGCAGGTCGGCTACACCTTC